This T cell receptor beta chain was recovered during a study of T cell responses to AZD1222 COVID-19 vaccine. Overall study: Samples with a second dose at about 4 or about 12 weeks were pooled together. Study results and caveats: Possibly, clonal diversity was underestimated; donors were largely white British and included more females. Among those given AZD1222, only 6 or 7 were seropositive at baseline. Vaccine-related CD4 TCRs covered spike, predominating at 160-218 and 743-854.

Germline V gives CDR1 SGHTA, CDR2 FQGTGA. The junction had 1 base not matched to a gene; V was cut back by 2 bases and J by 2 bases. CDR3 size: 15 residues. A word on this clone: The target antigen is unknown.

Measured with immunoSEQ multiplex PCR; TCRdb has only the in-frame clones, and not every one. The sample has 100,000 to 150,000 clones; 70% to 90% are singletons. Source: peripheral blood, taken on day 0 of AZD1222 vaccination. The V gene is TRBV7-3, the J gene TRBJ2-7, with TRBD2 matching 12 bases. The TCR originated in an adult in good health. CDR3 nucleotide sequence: TGTGCCAGCAGCTTATCTAGCGGGGGGGCCTACGAGCAGTACTTC. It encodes CASSLSSGGAYEQYF.